This T cell receptor beta chain was retrieved from a study of T cell changes during pregnancy in multiple sclerosis. Method: immunoSEQ multiplex PCR; TCRdb's copy keeps in-frame clones and lacks some. The profile shows around 78,000 clones, 91% of them singletons. Only one count was recorded for this clone. The specimen was peripheral blood, collected in the third trimester of pregnancy. The receptor was isolated from a female donor in good health, enrolled as a control in a pregnancy study.

CDR3 DNA: TGTGCCATCAGTGAGTCGAAGCTGCGGGTGGTTAACTATGGCTACACCTTC. It encodes CAISESKLRVVNYGYTF. V usage is TRBV10-3 and J usage is TRBJ1-2, with D uncertain. The CDR3 extends over 17 amino acids. With 0 bases removed from V and 1 base from J, the gap between germline ends came to 15 bases. The germline V gene encodes CDR1 ENHRY and CDR2 SYGVKD.